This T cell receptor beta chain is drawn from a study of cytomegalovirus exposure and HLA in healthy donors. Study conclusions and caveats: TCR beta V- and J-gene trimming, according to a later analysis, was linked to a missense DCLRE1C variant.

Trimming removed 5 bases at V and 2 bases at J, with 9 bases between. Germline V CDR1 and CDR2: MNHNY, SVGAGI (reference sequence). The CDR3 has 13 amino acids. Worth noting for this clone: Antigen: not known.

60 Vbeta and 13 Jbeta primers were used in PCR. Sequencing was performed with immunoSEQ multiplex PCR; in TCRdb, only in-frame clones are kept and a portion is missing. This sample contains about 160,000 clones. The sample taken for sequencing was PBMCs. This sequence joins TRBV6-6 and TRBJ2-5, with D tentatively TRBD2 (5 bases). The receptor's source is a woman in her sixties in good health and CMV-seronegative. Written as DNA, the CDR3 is TGTGCCAGCAGTCCGAGGGCTCAAGAGACCCAGTACTTC. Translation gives CASSPRAQETQYF.